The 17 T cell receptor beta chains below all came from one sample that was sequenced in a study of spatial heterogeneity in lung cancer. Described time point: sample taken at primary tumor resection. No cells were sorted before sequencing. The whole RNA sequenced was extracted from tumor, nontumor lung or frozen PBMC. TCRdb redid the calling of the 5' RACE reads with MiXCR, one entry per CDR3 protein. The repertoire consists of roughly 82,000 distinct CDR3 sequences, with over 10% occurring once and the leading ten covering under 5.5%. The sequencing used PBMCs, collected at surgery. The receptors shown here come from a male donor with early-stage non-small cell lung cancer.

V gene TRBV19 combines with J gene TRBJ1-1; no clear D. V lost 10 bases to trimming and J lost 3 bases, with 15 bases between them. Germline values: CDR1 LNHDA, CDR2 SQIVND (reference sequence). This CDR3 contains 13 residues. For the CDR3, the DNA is TGTGCCACTTCTGAGGGAATGGACACTGAAGCTTTCTTT. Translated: CATSEGMDTEAFF.

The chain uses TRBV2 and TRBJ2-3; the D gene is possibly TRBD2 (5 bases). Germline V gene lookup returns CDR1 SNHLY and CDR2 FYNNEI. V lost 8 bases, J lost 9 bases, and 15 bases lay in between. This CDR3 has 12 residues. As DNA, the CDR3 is TGTGCCAGCGAGGGAATCCGGGTAACGCAGTATTTT. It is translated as CASEGIRVTQYF.

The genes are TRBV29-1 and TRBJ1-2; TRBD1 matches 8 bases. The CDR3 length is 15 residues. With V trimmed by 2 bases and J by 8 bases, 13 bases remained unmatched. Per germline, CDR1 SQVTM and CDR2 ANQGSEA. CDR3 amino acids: CSVETGWQGAWGYTF. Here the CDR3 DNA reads TGCAGCGTTGAAACGGGTTGGCAGGGGGCTTGGGGCTACACCTTC.

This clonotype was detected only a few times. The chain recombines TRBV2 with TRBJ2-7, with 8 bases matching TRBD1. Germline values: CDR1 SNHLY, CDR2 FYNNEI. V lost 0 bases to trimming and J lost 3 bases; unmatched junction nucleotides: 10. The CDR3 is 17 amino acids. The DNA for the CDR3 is TGTGCCAGCAGTGAAGCCCACCCCGGGACAGGAGACTACGAGCAGTACTTC. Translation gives CASSEAHPGTGDYEQYF.

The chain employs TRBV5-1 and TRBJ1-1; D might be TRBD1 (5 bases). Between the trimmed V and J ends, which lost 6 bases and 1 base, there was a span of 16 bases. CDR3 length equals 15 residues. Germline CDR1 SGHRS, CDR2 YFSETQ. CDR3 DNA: TGCGCCAGCACCCCAGAGGGTGGGGGGAACACTGAAGCTTTCTTT. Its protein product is CASTPEGGGNTEAFF.

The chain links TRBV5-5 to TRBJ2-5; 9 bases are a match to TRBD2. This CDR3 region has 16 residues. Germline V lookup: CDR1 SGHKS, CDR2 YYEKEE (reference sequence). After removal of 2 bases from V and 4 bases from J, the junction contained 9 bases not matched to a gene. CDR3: CASSLEAGGRGETQYF. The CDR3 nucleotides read TGTGCCAGCAGCTTAGAAGCGGGGGGCCGAGGAGAGACCCAGTACTTC.

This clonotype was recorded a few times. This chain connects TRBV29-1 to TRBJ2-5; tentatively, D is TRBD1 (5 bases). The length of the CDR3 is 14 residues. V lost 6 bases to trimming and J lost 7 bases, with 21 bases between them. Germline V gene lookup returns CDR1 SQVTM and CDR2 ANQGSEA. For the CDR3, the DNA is TGCAGCGTCGCCTCCTCCTCAGGGCCGGGGACCCAGTACTTC. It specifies CSVASSSGPGTQYF.

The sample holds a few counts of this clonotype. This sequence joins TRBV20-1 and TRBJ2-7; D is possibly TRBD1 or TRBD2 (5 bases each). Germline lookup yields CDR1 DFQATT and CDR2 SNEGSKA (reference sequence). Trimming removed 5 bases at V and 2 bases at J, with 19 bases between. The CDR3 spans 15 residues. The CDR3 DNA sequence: TGCAGTGCTTTACTACCAGGGAGTTTAACCTACGAGCAGTACTTC. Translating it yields CSALLPGSLTYEQYF.

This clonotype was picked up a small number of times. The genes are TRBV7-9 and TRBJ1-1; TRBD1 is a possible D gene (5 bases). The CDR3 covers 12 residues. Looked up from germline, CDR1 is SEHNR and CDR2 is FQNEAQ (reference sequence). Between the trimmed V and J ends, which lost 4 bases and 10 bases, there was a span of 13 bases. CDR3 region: CASSYDQGVAFF. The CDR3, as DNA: TGTGCCAGCAGCTATGACCAGGGAGTAGCTTTCTTT. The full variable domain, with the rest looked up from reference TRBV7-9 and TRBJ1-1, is DTGVSQNPRHKITKRGQNVTFRCDPISEHNRLYWYRQTLGQGPEFLTYFQNEAQLEKSRLLSDRFSAERPKGSFSTLEIQRTEQGDSAMYLCASSYDQGVAFFGQGTRLTVV.

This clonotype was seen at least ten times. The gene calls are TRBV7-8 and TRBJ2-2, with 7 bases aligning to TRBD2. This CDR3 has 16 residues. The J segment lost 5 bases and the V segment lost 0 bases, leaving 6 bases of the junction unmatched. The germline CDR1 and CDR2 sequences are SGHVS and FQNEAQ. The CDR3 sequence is CASSLAVGGGTGELFF. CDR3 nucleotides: TGTGCCAGCAGCTTAGCCGTGGGGGGGGGTACCGGGGAGCTGTTTTTT.

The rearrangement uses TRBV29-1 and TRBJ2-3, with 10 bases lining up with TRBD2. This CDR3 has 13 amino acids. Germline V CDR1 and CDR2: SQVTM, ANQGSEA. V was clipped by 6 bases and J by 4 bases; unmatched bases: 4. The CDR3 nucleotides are TGCAGCGTCGGGGGGACTAGCGCAGATACGCAGTATTTT. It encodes CSVGGTSADTQYF.

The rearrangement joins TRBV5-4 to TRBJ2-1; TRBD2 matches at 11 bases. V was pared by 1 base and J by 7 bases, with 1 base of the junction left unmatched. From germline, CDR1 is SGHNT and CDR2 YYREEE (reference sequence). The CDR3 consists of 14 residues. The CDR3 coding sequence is TGTGCCAGCAGCTTGAGACTAGCGGGGAATGAGCAGTTCTTC. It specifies CASSLRLAGNEQFF.

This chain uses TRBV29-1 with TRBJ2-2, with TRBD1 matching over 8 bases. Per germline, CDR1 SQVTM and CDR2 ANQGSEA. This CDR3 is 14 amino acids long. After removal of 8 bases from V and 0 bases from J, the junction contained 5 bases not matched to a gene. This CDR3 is CSFQGATNTGELFF. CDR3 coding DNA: TGCAGCTTTCAGGGGGCAACGAACACCGGGGAGCTGTTTTTT.

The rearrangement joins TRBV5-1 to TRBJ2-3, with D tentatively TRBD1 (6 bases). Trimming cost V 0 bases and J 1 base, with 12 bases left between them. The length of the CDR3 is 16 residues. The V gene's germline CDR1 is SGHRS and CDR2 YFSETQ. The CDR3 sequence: CASSLVGTRGTDTQYF. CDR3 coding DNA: TGCGCCAGCAGCTTGGTTGGGACAAGGGGCACAGATACGCAGTATTTT. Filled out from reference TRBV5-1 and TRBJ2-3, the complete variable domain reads KAGVTQTPRYLIKTRGQQVTLSCSPISGHRSVSWYQQTPGQGLQFLFEYFSETQRNKGNFPGRFSGRQFSNSRSEMNVSTLELGDSALYLCASSLVGTRGTDTQYFGPGTRLTVL.

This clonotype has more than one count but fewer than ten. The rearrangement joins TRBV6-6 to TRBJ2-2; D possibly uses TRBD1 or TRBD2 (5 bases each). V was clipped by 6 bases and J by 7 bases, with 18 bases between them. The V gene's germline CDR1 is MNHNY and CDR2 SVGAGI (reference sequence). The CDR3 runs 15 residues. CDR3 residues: CASSQVGPEGGELFF. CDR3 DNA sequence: TGTGCCAGCAGCCAAGTGGGACCTGAGGGCGGGGAGCTGTTTTTT.

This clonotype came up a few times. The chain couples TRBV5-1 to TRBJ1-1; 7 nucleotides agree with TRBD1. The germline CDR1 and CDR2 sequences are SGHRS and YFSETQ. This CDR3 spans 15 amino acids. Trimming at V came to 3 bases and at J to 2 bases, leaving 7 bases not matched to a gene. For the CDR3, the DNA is TGCGCCAGCAGCTACCTCGGGACAGACAACACTGAAGCTTTCTTT. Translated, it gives CASSYLGTDNTEAFF.

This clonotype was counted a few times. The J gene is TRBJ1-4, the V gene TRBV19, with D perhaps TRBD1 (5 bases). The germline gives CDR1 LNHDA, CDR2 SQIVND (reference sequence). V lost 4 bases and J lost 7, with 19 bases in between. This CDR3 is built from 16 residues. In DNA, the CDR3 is TGTGCCAGTAGTACTCCTACCTGGGGGTATACTGAAAAACTGTTTTTT. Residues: CASSTPTWGYTEKLFF.